Listed below are T cell receptor beta chains from one sample, sequenced in a study of blood T cell repertoires in COVID-19. The assay was immunoSEQ multiplex PCR, and TCRdb's table has in-frame clones only and misses some. The sample lists about 310,000 clones; roughly 91% were seen once. Sequenced input: PBMCs or T cells enriched from blood (not recorded which). The receptors originated from a woman aged 25 to 45 who had recovered from COVID-19. The CDR3 runs from the conserved cysteine through the conserved F or W. A D gene is named only where the DNA matches it firmly. The listing skips clone size in some rows; elsewhere it reads once, few, many or a size class.

>NA|TRBV18|TRBJ2-7|TRBD2
CASSPGREGHYEQYF
TGTGCCAGCTCACCCGGGCGGGAGGGCCACTACGAGCAGTACTTC
>once|TRBV7-2|TRBJ2-2|NA
CASSYYLLNTGELFF
TGTGCCAGCAGCTACTACCTACTAAACACCGGGGAGCTGTTTTTT
>NA|TRBV2|TRBJ2-5|NA
CARRLMAGLQTQYF
TGTGCCAGACGACTAATGGCGGGCCTGCAGACCCAGTACTTC
>NA|TRBV11-2|TRBJ2-1|TRBD2
CASSLDVGLAGGNEQFF
TGTGCCAGCAGCTTAGATGTTGGGCTAGCGGGAGGGAATGAGCAGTTCTTC
>NA|TRBV5-4|TRBJ1-1|NA
CASSLPGIGGITEAFF
TGTGCCAGCAGCTTGCCTGGCATCGGGGGGATAACTGAAGCTTTCTTT
>once|TRBV29-1|TRBJ1-4|NA
CSVEQDEKLFF
TGCAGCGTTGAGCAGGATGAAAAACTGTTTTTT
>many|TRBV7-9|TRBJ1-5|NA
CASSPDGFNQPQHF
TGTGCCAGCAGCCCAGACGGGTTCAATCAGCCCCAGCATTTT
>NA|TRBV9|TRBJ2-1|NA
CASSVLTGKQFF
TGTGCCAGCAGCGTACTTACAGGGAAGCAGTTCTTC
>NA|TRBV18|TRBJ1-2|NA
CASSVNTELYGYTF
TGTGCCAGCTCAGTCAATACAGAGCTCTATGGCTACACCTTC
>NA|TRBV7-9|TRBJ2-1|TRBD2
CASSLGLAGVYEQFF
TGTGCCAGCAGCCTGGGACTAGCGGGAGTCTATGAGCAGTTCTTC